The clone carrying this T cell receptor (beta chain) was recorded only once. Libraries were prepared by immunoSEQ multiplex PCR; TCRdb keeps only in-frame clonotypes and omits some of them. The sample records about 400,000 clones, about 88% being singletons. This sample was included in a study of blood T cell repertoires in COVID-19. Study background: Sources were T cells, B-cell-depleted T cells, or PBMCs; the material itself was cDNA or gDNA.

The V end lost 8 bases, the J end lost 0 bases, and 11 bases lay between the germline ends. This CDR3 is built from 14 residues. Per germline, CDR1 MDHEN and CDR2 SYDVKM. Residents of 20 to 25 US areas, aged roughly 18 to 90 years, made up the participants. Donors were grouped by their self-reported clinical history. This clonotype originated in a woman aged 30 to 39 who had recovered from COVID-19. Source material: PBMCs or T cells enriched from blood (not recorded which). The chain joins TRBV28 to TRBJ1-5; a possible D gene is TRBD1 (6 bases). CDR3 nucleotides: TGTGCCAGCCGGGACATCCTTAGCAATCAGCCCCAGCATTTT. It translates to CASRDILSNQPQHF.